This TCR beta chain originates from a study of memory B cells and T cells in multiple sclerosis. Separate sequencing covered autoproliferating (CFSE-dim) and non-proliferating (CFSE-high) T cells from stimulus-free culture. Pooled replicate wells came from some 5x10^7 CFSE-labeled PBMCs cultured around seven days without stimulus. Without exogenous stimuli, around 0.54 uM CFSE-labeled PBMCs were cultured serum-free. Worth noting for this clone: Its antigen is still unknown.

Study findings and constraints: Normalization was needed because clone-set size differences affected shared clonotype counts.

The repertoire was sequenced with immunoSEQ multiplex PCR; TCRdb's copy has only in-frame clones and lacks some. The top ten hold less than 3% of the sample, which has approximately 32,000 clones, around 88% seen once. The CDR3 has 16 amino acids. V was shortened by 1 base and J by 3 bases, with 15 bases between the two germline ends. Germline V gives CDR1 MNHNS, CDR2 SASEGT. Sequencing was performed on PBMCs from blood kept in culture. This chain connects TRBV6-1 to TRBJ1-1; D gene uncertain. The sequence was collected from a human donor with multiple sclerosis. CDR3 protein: CASSEVAPNLDTEAFF. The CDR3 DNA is TGTGCCAGCAGTGAAGTCGCCCCCAATTTGGACACTGAAGCTTTCTTT.